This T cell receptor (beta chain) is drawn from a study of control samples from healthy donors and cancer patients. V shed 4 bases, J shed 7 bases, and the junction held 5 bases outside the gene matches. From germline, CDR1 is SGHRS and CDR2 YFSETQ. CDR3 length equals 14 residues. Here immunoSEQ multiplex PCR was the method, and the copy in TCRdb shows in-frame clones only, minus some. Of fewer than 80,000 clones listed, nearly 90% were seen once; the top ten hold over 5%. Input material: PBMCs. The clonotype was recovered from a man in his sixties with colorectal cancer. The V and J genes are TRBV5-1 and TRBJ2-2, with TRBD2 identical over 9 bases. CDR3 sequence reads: CASSAGTSIGELFF. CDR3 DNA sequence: TGCGCCAGCAGCGCCGGGACTAGCATCGGGGAGCTGTTTTTT. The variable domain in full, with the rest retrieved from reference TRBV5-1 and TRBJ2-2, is KAGVTQTPRYLIKTRGQQVTLSCSPISGHRSVSWYQQTPGQGLQFLFEYFSETQRNKGNFPGRFSGRQFSNSRSEMNVSTLELGDSALYLCASSAGTSIGELFFGEGSRLTVL.